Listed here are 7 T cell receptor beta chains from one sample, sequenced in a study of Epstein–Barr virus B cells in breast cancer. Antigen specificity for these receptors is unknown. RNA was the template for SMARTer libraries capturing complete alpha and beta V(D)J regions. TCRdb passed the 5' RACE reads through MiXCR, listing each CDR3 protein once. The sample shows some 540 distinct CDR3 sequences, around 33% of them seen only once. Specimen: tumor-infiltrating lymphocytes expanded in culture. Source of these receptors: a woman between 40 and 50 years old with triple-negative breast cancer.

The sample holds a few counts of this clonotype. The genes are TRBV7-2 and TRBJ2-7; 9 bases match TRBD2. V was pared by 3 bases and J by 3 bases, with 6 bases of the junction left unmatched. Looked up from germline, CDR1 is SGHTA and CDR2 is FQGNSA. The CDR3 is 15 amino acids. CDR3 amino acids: CASSLGLASHYEQYF. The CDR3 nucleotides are TGTGCCAGCAGCTTGGGACTAGCCAGCCACTACGAGCAGTACTTC. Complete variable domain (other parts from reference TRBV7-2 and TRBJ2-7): GAGVSQSPSNKVTEKGKDVELRCDPISGHTALYWYRQSLGQGLEFLIYFQGNSAPDKSGLPSDRFSAERTGGSVSTLTIQRTQQEDSAVYLCASSLGLASHYEQYFGPGTRLTVT.

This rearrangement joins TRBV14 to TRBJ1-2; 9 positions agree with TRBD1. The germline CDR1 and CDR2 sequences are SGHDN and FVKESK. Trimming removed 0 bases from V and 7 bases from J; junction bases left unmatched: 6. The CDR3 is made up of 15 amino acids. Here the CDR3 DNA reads TGTGCCAGCAGCCAAGATCGGACAGGGGTGACTGGCTACACCTTC. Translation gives CASSQDRTGVTGYTF.

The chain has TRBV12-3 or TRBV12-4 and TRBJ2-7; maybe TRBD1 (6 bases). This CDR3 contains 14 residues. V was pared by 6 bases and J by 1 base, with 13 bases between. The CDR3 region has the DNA TGTGCCAGCAGGCGTACAGGGTATTCCTACGAGCAGTACTTC. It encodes CASRRTGYSYEQYF.

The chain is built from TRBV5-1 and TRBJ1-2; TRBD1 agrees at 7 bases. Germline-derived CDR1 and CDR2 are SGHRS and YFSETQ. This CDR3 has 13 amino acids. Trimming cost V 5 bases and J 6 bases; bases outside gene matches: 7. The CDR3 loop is CASRPDRVDGYTF. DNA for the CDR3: TGCGCCAGCAGACCTGACAGGGTTGATGGCTACACCTTC.

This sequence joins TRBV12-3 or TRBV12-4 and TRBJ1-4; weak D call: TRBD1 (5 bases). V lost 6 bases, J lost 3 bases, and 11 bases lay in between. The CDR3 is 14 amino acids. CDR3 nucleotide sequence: TGTGCCAGCAGCCCAGGGAGGTCTAATGAAAAACTGTTTTTT. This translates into CASSPGRSNEKLFF.

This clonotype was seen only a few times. The CDR3 nucleotides read TGCGCCAGCAGCCATCGGGGGCAGGGTTATGGCTACACCTTC. Translating gives CASSHRGQGYGYTF. This rearrangement joins TRBV4-3 to TRBJ1-2; D may be TRBD1 (6 bases). Trimming removed 3 bases from V and 5 bases from J, with 13 bases in between. The CDR3 runs to 14 residues. Looked up from germline, CDR1 is LGHNA and CDR2 is YSLEER.

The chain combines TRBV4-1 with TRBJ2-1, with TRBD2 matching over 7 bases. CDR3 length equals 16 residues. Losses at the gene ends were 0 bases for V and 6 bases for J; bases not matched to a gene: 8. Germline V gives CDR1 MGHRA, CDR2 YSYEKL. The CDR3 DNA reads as TGCGCCAGCAGCCAAGATAGGAGCGGGGTCGGCAATGAGCAGTTCTTC. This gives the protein CASSQDRSGVGNEQFF.